A selection of T cell receptor beta chains follows, all from one sample in a study of early T cells in non-severe SARS-CoV-2 infection. TCRdb passed the 5' RACE reads through MiXCR, listing each CDR3 protein once. This table holds under 95,000 distinct CDR3 sequences, just under 15% found once. Sequencing was done on a sample of whole blood. These receptors were collected from an adult who was a healthcare worker with PCR-confirmed SARS-CoV-2 infection or an uninfected control (not recorded which). Each CDR3 is given with its conserved first and last residue. A D gene is named only where the DNA matches it firmly. Size tells how often a clone was seen (once, few, many) or the class of an expanded clone, and some rows leave it out.

size	J	V	D	CDR3	DNA
many	TRBJ1-1	TRBV12-3/TRBV12-4	NA	CASSLRTEAFF	TGTGCCAGCAGTCTTCGAACTGAAGCTTTCTTT
NA	TRBJ2-6	TRBV10-3	NA	CAISDGPGANVLTF	TGTGCCATCAGCGACGGCCCTGGGGCCAACGTCCTGACTTTC
many	TRBJ2-1	TRBV5-1	NA	CASSAPGMRGLYNEQFF	TGCGCCAGCAGCGCACCCGGCATGCGGGGCCTATACAATGAGCAGTTCTTC
few	TRBJ2-1	TRBV28	TRBD2	CASSGGAGSGSYEQFF	TGTGCCAGCAGTGGGGGTGCAGGTAGCGGGAGTTATGAGCAGTTCTTC
NA	TRBJ2-1	TRBV30	TRBD2	CAWRASGYNEQFF	TGTGCCTGGAGGGCTAGCGGTTACAATGAGCAGTTCTTC
NA	TRBJ1-1	TRBV5-1	NA	CASTSDTEALF	TGCGCCAGCACCTCCGACACTGAAGCTCTCTTT
NA	TRBJ2-1	TRBV5-1	NA	CASSLALGAGKNEQFF	TGCGCCAGCAGCTTGGCCTTGGGGGCTGGAAAGAATGAGCAGTTCTTC
few	TRBJ2-3	TRBV20-1	TRBD1	CSAFRTGVKYTQYF	TGCAGTGCTTTCAGGACAGGGGTGAAATATACGCAGTATTTT
NA	TRBJ2-3	TRBV5-4	TRBD2	CASSLAGAGTDTQYF	TGTGCCAGCAGCTTAGCGGGAGCAGGCACAGATACGCAGTATTTT
NA	TRBJ2-7	TRBV5-6	NA	CASSLESGTYEQYF	TGTGCCAGCAGCTTGGAGTCCGGGACCTACGAGCAGTACTTC
NA	TRBJ1-6	TRBV9	TRBD1	CASSPPGQGIRSPLHF	TGTGCCAGCAGCCCCCCGGGACAGGGTATAAGGTCACCCCTCCACTTT
few	TRBJ1-2	TRBV28	TRBD1	CASSFFGTDFNGYTF	TGTGCCAGCAGTTTCTTCGGGACAGATTTTAATGGCTACACCTTC
NA	TRBJ2-1	TRBV27	NA	CASSQSLSSYNEQFF	TGTGCCAGCAGTCAGTCCTTGAGCTCCTACAATGAGCAGTTCTTC
few	TRBJ1-1	TRBV4-2	TRBD1	CASGQEDGTGSFEAFF	TGTGCCAGCGGCCAAGAGGACGGGACAGGGAGTTTTGAAGCTTTCTTT
NA	TRBJ2-7	TRBV12-5	NA	CASGREQNTYPSYEQYF	TGTGCTAGTGGAAGAGAGCAGAACACCTACCCATCCTACGAGCAGTACTTC
NA	TRBJ2-1	TRBV20-1	TRBD2	CSGASGRDYNEQFF	TGCAGTGGCGCTAGCGGGAGGGACTACAATGAGCAGTTCTTC
NA	TRBJ1-1	TRBV10-3	NA	CAISESLGGYTEAFF	TGTGCCATCAGTGAGTCACTGGGGGGATACACTGAAGCTTTCTTT
NA	TRBJ1-5	TRBV7-8	NA	CASSLDHFNQPQHF	TGTGCCAGCAGCTTAGATCACTTTAATCAGCCCCAGCATTTT
few	TRBJ2-1	TRBV6-4	NA	CASSDLPSNNEQLF	TGTGCCAGCAGCGACCTCCCCTCTAACAATGAGCAGCTCTTC
NA	TRBJ1-3	TRBV2	NA	CASRPGGDSGNTIYF	TGTGCCAGCAGGCCTGGGGGGGATTCTGGAAACACCATATATTTT
many	TRBJ2-7	TRBV13	NA	CASSFIGYEQYF	TGTGCCAGCAGCTTTATAGGCTACGAGCAGTACTTC
once	TRBJ2-2	TRBV7-2	TRBD2	CASSFSAGGTGELFF	TGTGCCAGCAGCTTTTCGGCGGGAGGCACCGGGGAGCTGTTTTTT
NA	TRBJ2-5	TRBV4-3	TRBD2	CASSQGLVGETQYF	TGCGCCAGCAGCCAGGGACTAGTAGGAGAGACCCAGTACTTC
NA	TRBJ2-1	TRBV27	TRBD2	CASSSAGEVPYNEQFF	TGTGCCAGCAGTTCTGCGGGAGAAGTCCCCTACAATGAGCAGTTCTTC
NA	TRBJ1-4	TRBV4-1	NA	CASSEVLGKLFF	TGCGCCAGCAGCGAAGTTTTAGGAAAACTGTTTTTT
few	TRBJ2-7	TRBV28	NA	CASSPHMRDYEQYF	TGTGCCAGCAGTCCTCACATGAGGGACTACGAGCAGTACTTC
many	TRBJ2-5	TRBV28	TRBD1	CASRGGEEETQYF	TGTGCCAGCAGAGGGGGCGAAGAAGAGACCCAGTACTTC
NA	TRBJ2-1	TRBV2	NA	CASSGSASNEQFF	TGTGCCAGCAGTGGGTCCGCGTCCAATGAGCAGTTCTTC
NA	TRBJ1-4	TRBV5-1	NA	CASSFNGGDDEKLFF	TGCGCCAGCAGCTTCAACGGGGGCGATGATGAAAAACTGTTTTTT
NA	TRBJ1-4	TRBV6-5	NA	CASSYSIGRREKLFF	TGTGCCAGCAGTTACTCTATTGGGCGCCGGGAAAAACTGTTTTTT
NA	TRBJ2-7	TRBV29-1	NA	CSVVTGKAYEQYF	TGCAGCGTTGTCACAGGCAAAGCCTACGAGCAGTACTTC
NA	TRBJ2-3	TRBV3-1	TRBD2	CASSQASGRRADTQYF	TGTGCCAGCAGCCAAGCTAGCGGGAGGAGAGCAGATACGCAGTATTTT
many	TRBJ2-1	TRBV6-2/TRBV6-3	NA	CASRGLADFSYNEQFF	TGTGCCAGCAGGGGTTTGGCGGACTTCTCCTACAATGAGCAGTTCTTC
NA	TRBJ2-1	TRBV11-2	TRBD2	CASSPPGLAPNEQFF	TGTGCCAGCAGCCCACCGGGACTAGCACCCAATGAGCAGTTCTTC
many	TRBJ1-6	TRBV27	NA	CASRRVLGSPLHF	TGTGCCAGCAGGCGAGTCCTGGGGTCACCCCTCCACTTT
many	TRBJ2-5	TRBV2	TRBD1	CASSPGQGQETQYF	TGTGCCAGCAGTCCGGGACAGGGCCAAGAGACCCAGTACTTC
NA	TRBJ1-4	TRBV24-1	NA	CATSGVGEKLFF	TGTGCCACCAGTGGGGTTGGGGAAAAACTGTTTTTT
few	TRBJ2-6	TRBV14	NA	CASRDSGANVLTF	TGTGCCAGCAGGGACTCTGGGGCCAACGTCCTGACTTTC
NA	TRBJ1-2	TRBV18	TRBD1	CASSPYRTGDYGYTF	TGTGCCAGCTCACCATATCGGACAGGGGACTATGGCTACACCTTC
NA	TRBJ2-5	TRBV9	TRBD2	CASSVGAGGDETQYF	TGTGCCAGCAGCGTAGGAGCGGGAGGTGACGAGACCCAGTACTTC
NA	TRBJ2-1	TRBV11-2	TRBD2	CASSLDLPSGAFF	TGTGCCAGCAGCTTAGATCTGCCTAGCGGGGCGTTCTTC
many	TRBJ2-7	TRBV6-2/TRBV6-3	NA	CASSYVREQYF	TGTGCCAGCAGTTATGTCCGCGAGCAGTACTTC
NA	TRBJ2-7	TRBV6-5	TRBD2	CASSTPASGSSYEQYF	TGTGCCAGCAGTACCCCAGCTAGCGGTAGCTCCTACGAGCAGTACTTC
NA	TRBJ1-3	TRBV7-9	NA	CASSSPVGLGNTIYF	TGTGCCAGCAGCTCCCCCGTAGGGCTTGGAAACACCATATATTTT
few	TRBJ2-3	TRBV28	NA	CASKGGSAHTDTQYF	TGTGCCAGCAAAGGTGGGAGTGCCCACACAGATACGCAGTATTTT
NA	TRBJ2-7	TRBV6-6	NA	CASSSYPSGSYEQYF	TGTGCCAGCAGTTCCTATCCGAGCGGGTCCTACGAGCAGTACTTC
few	TRBJ2-7	TRBV7-9	TRBD2	CASSFGLATAEQYF	TGTGCCAGCAGCTTTGGACTAGCGACAGCCGAGCAGTACTTC
NA	TRBJ1-2	TRBV5-1	TRBD1	CASSLVGGTDLYGYTF	TGCGCCAGCAGCTTGGTTGGCGGGACAGACTTATATGGCTACACCTTC
few	TRBJ2-1	TRBV28	NA	CASTIDPSGDNEQFF	TGTGCCAGCACCATAGACCCCTCCGGGGACAATGAGCAGTTCTTC
few	TRBJ1-5	TRBV7-8	NA	CASSPENQPQHF	TGTGCCAGCAGCCCAGAAAATCAGCCCCAGCATTTT
many	TRBJ2-1	TRBV2	NA	CASKNPYNEQFF	TGTGCCAGCAAAAACCCCTACAATGAGCAGTTCTTC
few	TRBJ1-6	TRBV28	NA	CASSLPPGVGDSPLHF	TGTGCCAGCAGTTTGCCCCCGGGGGTTGGAGATTCACCCCTCCACTTT
many	TRBJ2-7	TRBV7-8	TRBD1	CASSPRDRVKDEQYF	TGTGCCAGCAGCCCAAGGGACAGGGTCAAGGACGAGCAGTACTTC
NA	TRBJ2-1	TRBV12-3/TRBV12-4	TRBD2	CAIQGGSSYNEQFF	TGTGCCATCCAGGGAGGGAGCTCCTACAATGAGCAGTTCTTC
NA	TRBJ2-1	TRBV2	TRBD2	CASNEREYNEQFF	TGTGCCAGCAATGAGCGGGAGTACAATGAGCAGTTCTTC
many	TRBJ1-4	TRBV18	TRBD1	CASSPPDRVEKLFF	TGTGCCAGCTCGCCTCCAGACAGGGTGGAAAAACTGTTTTTT
few	TRBJ2-5	TRBV7-3	TRBD2	CASSPLAGWETQYF	TGTGCCAGCAGCCCTTTAGCGGGATGGGAGACCCAGTACTTC
many	TRBJ2-2	TRBV29-1	TRBD2	CSVVLAGGAGTGELFF	TGCAGCGTTGTGCTAGCGGGAGGAGCAGGGACCGGGGAGCTGTTTTTT
NA	TRBJ2-1	TRBV5-4	NA	CASSWHRERNEQFF	TGTGCCAGCAGCTGGCACAGGGAGCGCAATGAGCAGTTCTTC